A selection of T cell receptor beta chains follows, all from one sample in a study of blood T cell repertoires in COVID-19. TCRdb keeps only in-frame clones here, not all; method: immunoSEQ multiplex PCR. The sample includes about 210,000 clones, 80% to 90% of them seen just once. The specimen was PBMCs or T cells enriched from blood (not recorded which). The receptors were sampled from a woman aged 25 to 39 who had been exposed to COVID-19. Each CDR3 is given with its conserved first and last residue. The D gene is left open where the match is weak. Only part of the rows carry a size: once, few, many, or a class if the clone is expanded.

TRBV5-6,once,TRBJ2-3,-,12,CASSSSADTQYF,TGTGCCAGCAGCTCTTCGGCAGATACGCAGTATTTT
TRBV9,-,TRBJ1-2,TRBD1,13,CASSVGQGYGYTF,TGTGCCAGCAGCGTTGGACAGGGCTATGGCTACACCTTC
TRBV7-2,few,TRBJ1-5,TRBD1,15,CASSFDRGGHQPQHF,TGTGCCAGCAGCTTCGACAGGGGAGGGCATCAGCCCCAGCATTTT
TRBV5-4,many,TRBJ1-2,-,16,CASSLEGTRKAGGYTF,TGTGCCAGCAGCTTGGAAGGGACAAGAAAAGCCGGTGGCTACACCTTC
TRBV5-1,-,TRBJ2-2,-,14,CASSSSGSNGELFF,TGCGCCAGCAGCTCCAGCGGGTCCAACGGGGAGCTGTTTTTT
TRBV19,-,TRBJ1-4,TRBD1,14,CASSRGQGTEKLFF,TGTGCCAGTAGTAGGGGACAGGGTACTGAAAAACTGTTTTTT
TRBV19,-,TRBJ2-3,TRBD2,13,CASSGGGTDTQYF,TGTGCCAGTAGCGGGGGGGGCACAGATACGCAGTATTTT
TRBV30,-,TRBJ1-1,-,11,CAWSRGPEAFF,TGTGCCTGGAGTAGGGGCCCTGAAGCTTTCTTT
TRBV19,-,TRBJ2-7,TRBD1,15,CASSSPGQGVHEQYF,TGTGCCAGTAGTTCCCCGGGACAGGGGGTCCACGAGCAGTACTTC
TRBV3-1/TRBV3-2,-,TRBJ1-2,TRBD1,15,CASSPRWGQFYGYTF,TGTGCCAGCAGCCCCCGATGGGGACAGTTTTATGGCTACACCTTC
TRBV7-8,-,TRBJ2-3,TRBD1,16,CASSRRTGQGTDTQYF,TGTGCCAGCAGCAGACGGACGGGACAGGGGACAGATACGCAGTATTTT
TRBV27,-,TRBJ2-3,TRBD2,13,CASSFAGEDTQYF,TGTGCCAGCAGTTTCGCGGGGGAAGATACGCAGTATTTT
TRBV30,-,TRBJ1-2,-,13,CAWRGRPNYGYTF,TGTGCCTGGAGGGGCAGACCTAACTATGGCTACACCTTC
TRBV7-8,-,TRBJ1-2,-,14,CASSFLRGNYGYTF,TGTGCCAGCAGCTTTCTCCGAGGGAACTATGGCTACACCTTC
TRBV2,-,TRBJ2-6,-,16,CASSEERDSGANVLTF,TGTGCCAGCAGTGAAGAGAGGGACTCTGGGGCCAACGTCCTGACTTTC
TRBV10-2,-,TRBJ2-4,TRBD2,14,CASRRGGERNIQYF,TGCGCCAGCAGACGGGGGGGCGAAAGAAACATTCAGTACTTC
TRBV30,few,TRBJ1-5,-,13,CAWGDRTDQPQHF,TGTGCCTGGGGAGACAGGACCGATCAGCCCCAGCATTTT
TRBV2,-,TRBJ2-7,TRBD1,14,CASKMTGGFYEQYF,TGTGCCAGCAAGATGACAGGGGGGTTCTACGAGCAGTACTTC
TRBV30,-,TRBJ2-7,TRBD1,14,CAWTQTGGSREQYF,TGTGCCTGGACTCAGACAGGGGGGTCCCGGGAGCAGTACTTC
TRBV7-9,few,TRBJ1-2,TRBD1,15,CASSSSGQGAYGYTF,TGTGCCAGCAGCTCAAGCGGACAGGGGGCCTATGGCTACACCTTC
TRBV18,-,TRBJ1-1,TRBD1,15,CASSPRQGADTEAFF,TGTGCCAGCTCACCACGACAGGGGGCGGACACTGAAGCTTTCTTT
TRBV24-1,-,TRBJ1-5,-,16,CATSDPDGGCDQPQHF,TGTGCCACCAGTGATCCGGACGGAGGATGTGATCAGCCCCAGCATTTT
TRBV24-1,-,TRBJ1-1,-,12,CATSDGGPEAFF,TGTGCCACCAGTGACGGGGGTCCTGAAGCTTTCTTT
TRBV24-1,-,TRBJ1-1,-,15,CATSDGTGLDTEAFF,TGTGCCACCAGTGATGGAACAGGGCTCGACACTGAAGCTTTCTTT
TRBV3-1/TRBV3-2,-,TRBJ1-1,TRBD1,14,CASSQNRGGTEAFF,TGTGCCAGCAGCCAAAACAGGGGAGGCACTGAAGCTTTCTTT
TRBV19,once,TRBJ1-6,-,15,CASRPTDRENSPLHF,TGTGCCAGTAGACCAACGGACAGAGAAAATTCACCCCTCCACTTT
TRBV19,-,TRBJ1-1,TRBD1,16,CASSTPGQGARTEAFF,TGTGCCAGTAGTACCCCGGGACAGGGGGCGAGGACTGAAGCTTTCTTT
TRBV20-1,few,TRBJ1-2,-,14,CSASAGPADGGYTF,TGCAGTGCTAGTGCAGGGCCGGCAGATGGGGGCTACACCTTC
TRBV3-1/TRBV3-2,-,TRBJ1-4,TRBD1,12,CASSQGRQGVFF,TGTGCCAGCAGCCAAGGGAGACAGGGAGTGTTTTTT
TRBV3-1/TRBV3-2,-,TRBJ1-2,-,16,CASSPGGARANYGYTF,TGTGCCAGCAGCCCCGGGGGGGCTCGGGCCAACTATGGCTACACCTTC
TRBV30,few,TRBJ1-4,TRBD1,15,CAWSVLGTGSEKLFF,TGTGCCTGGAGTGTTCTTGGGACAGGGTCCGAAAAACTGTTTTTT
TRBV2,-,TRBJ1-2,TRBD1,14,CASTRQGRINGYTF,TGTGCCAGCACCCGACAGGGGCGGATTAATGGCTACACCTTC
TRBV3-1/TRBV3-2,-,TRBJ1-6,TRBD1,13,CATRTGPLSPLHF,TGTGCCACCAGGACAGGGCCTCTTTCACCCCTCCACTTT
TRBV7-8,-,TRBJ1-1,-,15,CASSFPGSQNTEAFF,TGTGCCAGCAGCTTTCCGGGGAGTCAGAACACTGAAGCTTTCTTT
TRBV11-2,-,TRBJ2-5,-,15,CASSLGMVGGETQYF,TGTGCCAGCAGCTTAGGGATGGTTGGAGGAGAGACCCAGTACTTC
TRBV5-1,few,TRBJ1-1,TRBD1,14,CASSSGQGVAEAFF,TGCGCCAGCAGCTCGGGACAGGGGGTGGCTGAAGCTTTCTTT
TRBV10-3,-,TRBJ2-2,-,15,CAISDLTRDTGELFF,TGTGCCATCAGTGACCTGACTAGAGACACCGGGGAGCTGTTTTTT
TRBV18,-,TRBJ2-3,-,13,CASSSGTPDTQYF,TGTGCCAGCTCATCAGGGACACCAGATACGCAGTATTTT
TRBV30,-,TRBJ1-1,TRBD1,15,CAWRESGQGGTEAFF,TGTGCCTGGAGAGAATCGGGACAGGGGGGTACTGAAGCTTTCTTT
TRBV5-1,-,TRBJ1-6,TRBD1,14,CASRQGTYNSPLHF,TGCGCCAGCCGACAGGGGACCTATAATTCACCCCTCCACTTT
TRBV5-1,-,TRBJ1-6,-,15,CASSLWDTDNSPLHF,TGCGCCAGCAGCTTGTGGGACACCGATAATTCACCCCTCCACTTT
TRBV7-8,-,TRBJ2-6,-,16,CASSLSRVPGANVLTF,TGTGCCAGCAGCTTAAGCAGGGTACCTGGGGCCAACGTCCTGACTTTC
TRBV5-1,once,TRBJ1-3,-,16,CASSFRGSDSGNTIYF,TGCGCCAGCAGCTTCCGGGGATCGGACTCTGGAAACACCATATATTTT
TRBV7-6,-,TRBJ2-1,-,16,CASSLEADSSYNEQFF,TGTGCCAGCAGCTTAGAAGCGGACAGCTCCTACAATGAGCAGTTCTTC
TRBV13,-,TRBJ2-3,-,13,CASSSPGEPTEYF,TGTGCCAGCAGCTCCCCAGGGGAGCCCACAGAGTATTTT
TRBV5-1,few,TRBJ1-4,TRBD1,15,CASSLAGTGNEKLFF,TGCGCCAGCAGCTTGGCAGGGACAGGGAATGAAAAACTGTTTTTT
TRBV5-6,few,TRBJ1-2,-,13,CASSLDSNYGYTF,TGTGCCAGCAGCTTGGACAGTAACTATGGCTACACCTTC